One sample yielded the 28 T cell receptor beta chains listed below, sequenced in a study of blood T cell repertoires in COVID-19. The protocol was immunoSEQ multiplex PCR, while the TCRdb copy is restricted to in-frame clones and leaves out a portion. The sample contains some 180,000 clones, 88% of which appear only once. The specimen was peripheral blood. The origin of the receptors is a man aged 35 to 55 with active or convalescent COVID-19.

The J gene is TRBJ1-5, the V gene TRBV14; tentatively, D is TRBD1 (5 bases). This CDR3 is 16 amino acids long. The V gene lost 2 bases and the J gene lost 9 bases, with 20 bases spanning the gap. Germline CDR1 is SGHDN and CDR2 is FVKESK. CDR3 sequence (DNA): TGTGCCAGCAGCCAACGGATTTTTACAGGCGCTGCGCCCCAGCATTTT. The encoded protein is CASSQRIFTGAAPQHF.

This clone was counted a single time. V usage is TRBV2 and J usage is TRBJ1-1; 9 bases fit TRBD1. The CDR3 extends over 13 amino acids. Germline assignment: CDR1 SNHLY and CDR2 FYNNEI. The ends lost 10 bases at V and 6 bases at J; junction bases unmatched: 9. The CDR3 loop is CATTRTGVAEAFF. The CDR3 nucleotides read TGTGCCACCACGCGGACAGGGGTAGCTGAAGCTTTCTTT.

The V call is TRBV30, the J call TRBJ2-2; 9 positions match TRBD2. The CDR3 has 13 amino acids. With V trimmed by 1 base and J by 8 bases, 2 bases remained unmatched. Germline-derived CDR1 and CDR2 are GTSNPN and SVGIG (reference sequence). The CDR3 region has the DNA TGTGCCTGGAGTGCCCTAGCGGGAGGGGAGCTGTTTTTT. Its protein product is CAWSALAGGELFF.

The rearrangement uses TRBV10-3 and TRBJ2-3; weak D call: TRBD1 (6 bases). The V gene lost 2 bases and the J gene lost 4 bases, with 19 bases spanning the gap. The CDR3 is made up of 17 amino acids. Germline-derived CDR1 and CDR2 are ENHRY and SYGVKD. The CDR3 nucleotides are TGTGCCATCAGTGAGGACCCCCCGGTTGGGGGCGCAGATACGCAGTATTTT. As protein: CAISEDPPVGGADTQYF.

V is TRBV4-1 and J is TRBJ2-5, with D possibly TRBD1 on 6 matching bases. V lost 4 bases to trimming and J lost 4 bases, with 10 bases between them. Germline CDR1 reads MGHRA; CDR2 reads YSYEKL. This CDR3 region has 13 residues. CDR3 region: CASSPGTSETQYF. Written as DNA, the CDR3 is TGCGCCAGCAGCCCAGGGACATCAGAGACCCAGTACTTC.

V is TRBV18 and J is TRBJ2-7; a possible D gene is TRBD2 (5 bases). Between the trimmed V and J ends, which lost 6 bases and 5 bases, there was a span of 14 bases. CDR1 and CDR2 from the germline V gene are KGHSH and LQKENI. CDR3 length: 13 residues. The CDR3 region has the DNA TGTGCCAGCTCCGCATTTCGGGGAGACGAGCAGTACTTC. It codes for CASSAFRGDEQYF.

The chain joins TRBV11-2 to TRBJ1-1, with 10 bases fitting TRBD1. Losses at the gene ends were 8 bases for V and 2 bases for J; bases not matched to a gene: 2. In germline, CDR1 is SGHAT, CDR2 FQNNGV. The CDR3 loop spans 13 amino acids. CDR3 nucleotide sequence: TGTGCCAGCGGGGACAGGGGAAACACTGAAGCTTTCTTT. Translation gives CASGDRGNTEAFF. Drawing the rest from reference TRBV11-2 and TRBJ1-1, the complete variable domain is EAGVAQSPRYKIIEKRQSVAFWCNPISGHATLYWYQQILGQGPKLLIQFQNNGVVDDSQLPKDRFSAERLKGVDSTLKIQPAKLEDSAVYLCASGDRGNTEAFFGQGTRLTVV.

The V call is TRBV27, the J call TRBJ1-1; 7 bases align to TRBD1. Germline CDR1 and CDR2: MNHEY and SMNVEV (reference sequence). Trimming cost V 5 bases and J 3 bases; bases outside gene matches: 9. This CDR3 has 15 amino acids. DNA for the CDR3: TGTGCCAGCAGTATCCTGGGACAGATGGACACTGAAGCTTTCTTT. Encoded protein: CASSILGQMDTEAFF.

V usage is TRBV5-1 and J usage is TRBJ1-4, with D hard to call. The CDR3 is made up of 12 amino acids. V lost 4 bases, J lost 7 bases, and 8 bases lay in between. Germline V gene lookup returns CDR1 SGHRS and CDR2 YFSETQ. The CDR3 DNA sequence: TGCGCCAGCAGCCCCGAGGGTGAAAAACTGTTTTTT. Translating it yields CASSPEGEKLFF.

The chain employs TRBV10-3 and TRBJ1-4, with D maybe TRBD1 (5 bases). The CDR3 is 15 residues long. V shed 3 bases and J shed 4 bases, with 12 bases lying between them. Germline CDR1 is ENHRY and CDR2 is SYGVKD. The CDR3 DNA reads TGTGCCATCAGTGATGGGCCGGGGGGTAATGAAAAACTGTTTTTT. Its translation is CAISDGPGGNEKLFF.

The gene calls are TRBV2 and TRBJ1-1; TRBD1 matches 10 bases. V trimming: 5 bases; J trimming: 3 bases; junction bases outside the gene matches: 15. Germline CDR1 SNHLY, CDR2 FYNNEI. The CDR3 is 18 amino acids. The CDR3 nucleotides are TGTGCCAGCAGTTTGGGTAGACAGGGGGCCTCTGGGGACACTGAAGCTTTCTTT. This sequence encodes CASSLGRQGASGDTEAFF.

In its sample, this clone was seen once. J is TRBJ1-1 and V is TRBV6-5, with D uncertain. The germline V gene has CDR1 MNHEY and CDR2 SVGAGI. V dropped 4 bases and J dropped 5 bases, with 14 bases sitting between them. CDR3 length: 14 residues. The CDR3 nucleotides read TGTGCCAGCAGTTCCCACCAAGCCTTTACTGAAGCTTTCTTT. Its translation: CASSSHQAFTEAFF.

The rearrangement uses TRBV20-1 and TRBJ1-2; D not certain. V was shortened by 3 bases and J by 1 base, with 6 bases between the two germline ends. Germline CDR1 reads DFQATT; CDR2 reads SNEGSKA (reference sequence). The CDR3 is made up of 12 amino acids. This chain's CDR3 is CSASFSNYGYTF. CDR3 nucleotides: TGCAGTGCTAGTTTCAGTAACTATGGCTACACCTTC.

This chain connects TRBV3-1 (or the pseudogene TRBV3-2) to TRBJ1-4; D is undetermined. V was clipped by 1 base and J by 0 bases, with 6 bases between them. CDR3 length: 15 residues. CDR1 is LGHDT and CDR2 is YNNKEL in the germline V gene (reference sequence). CDR3 in amino acids: CASSQGLATNEKLFF. For the CDR3, the DNA is TGTGCCAGCAGCCAAGGACTGGCAACTAATGAAAAACTGTTTTTT.

This clone was observed once. The V and J genes are TRBV3-1 (or the pseudogene TRBV3-2) and TRBJ2-5; D perhaps matches TRBD2 (6 bases). Germline-derived CDR1 and CDR2 are LGHDT and YNNKEL (reference sequence). V was pared by 1 base and J by 4 bases, with 16 bases between. The CDR3 has 16 amino acids. The CDR3 region is CASSQGGERARETQYF. The CDR3 bases are TGTGCCAGCAGCCAAGGCGGGGAGCGGGCCCGAGAGACCCAGTACTTC.

The chain employs TRBV13 and TRBJ2-7; 12 bases are shared with TRBD2. Germline loops: CDR1 PRHDT, CDR2 FYEKMQ (reference sequence). This CDR3 contains 14 residues. After removal of 5 bases from V and 3 bases from J, the junction contained 2 bases not matched to a gene. CDR3 region: CASSRTSGNYEQYF. CDR3 bases: TGTGCCAGCAGCCGGACTAGCGGGAACTACGAGCAGTACTTC.

The V and J genes are TRBV2 and TRBJ2-3; 11 nucleotides agree with TRBD2. The ends lost 3 bases at V and 9 bases at J; junction bases unmatched: 8. The CDR3 runs to 15 residues. Germline V lookup: CDR1 SNHLY, CDR2 FYNNEI. The CDR3 sequence: CASSELLAGVGTQYF. The DNA for the CDR3 is TGTGCCAGCAGTGAGCTACTAGCGGGGGTAGGGACGCAGTATTTT.

The chain couples TRBV3-1 (or the pseudogene TRBV3-2) to TRBJ2-1; no firm D call. CDR3 length: 15 residues. The germline CDR1 and CDR2 sequences are LGHDT and YNNKEL (reference sequence). V was trimmed by 4 bases and J by 3 bases, leaving 13 bases between them. CDR3 sequence: CASSPSERSYNEQFF. CDR3 DNA sequence: TGTGCCAGCAGCCCCTCCGAGCGTAGCTACAATGAGCAGTTCTTC.

This clone was counted a single time. The chain links TRBV28 to TRBJ1-5, with 7 bases lining up with TRBD1. V shed 2 bases, J shed 4 bases, and the junction held 5 bases outside the gene matches. CDR3 length equals 15 residues. Germline lookup yields CDR1 MDHEN and CDR2 SYDVKM. The CDR3 nucleotides are TGTGCCAGCAGTTTAATTGACAGGGAAAATCAGCCCCAGCATTTT. This translates into CASSLIDRENQPQHF.

The chain couples TRBV19 to TRBJ2-5; possibly TRBD2 for D (5 bases). CDR1 is LNHDA and CDR2 is SQIVND in the germline V gene (reference sequence). The CDR3 consists of 15 residues. Trimming left V 3 bases short and J 4 bases short, with 15 bases between. CDR3 DNA: TGTGCCAGTAGTATTATAGCGATGCGTGGAGAGACCCAGTACTTC. It specifies CASSIIAMRGETQYF.

This chain joins TRBV5-1 and TRBJ2-5; the D gene is possibly TRBD2 (5 bases). This CDR3 has 13 amino acids. V lost 4 bases and J lost 5, with 12 bases in between. CDR1 is SGHRS, CDR2 YFSETQ, per germline. In DNA, the CDR3 is TGCGCCAGCAGCCCGGGCCCGGGGGAGACCCAGTACTTC. Its translation is CASSPGPGETQYF.

V usage is TRBV4-1 and J usage is TRBJ2-7, with 8 nucleotides matching TRBD1. V was clipped by 1 base and J by 3 bases; unmatched bases: 5. This CDR3 spans 15 amino acids. The germline gives CDR1 MGHRA, CDR2 YSYEKL. This CDR3 reads CASSQVGQGNYEQYF. The CDR3 DNA is TGCGCCAGCAGCCAAGTAGGACAGGGAAACTACGAGCAGTACTTC.

The J gene is TRBJ2-7, the V gene TRBV6-5; D may be TRBD1 (6 bases). CDR1 is MNHEY, CDR2 SVGAGI, per germline. Trimming removed 7 bases from V and 5 bases from J, with 15 bases in between. CDR3 length: 13 amino acids. The CDR3 is CASTPDRRHEQYF. CDR3 nucleotide sequence: TGTGCCAGCACCCCCGACAGGCGTCACGAGCAGTACTTC.

The V and J genes are TRBV21-1 and TRBJ1-6; TRBD1, the table's D call, was not compared with the DNA. TRBV21-1 is shown as a pseudogene. The CDR3 sequence is 17 residues long. CDR3 DNA: TGTGCCAGCAGCCCTCAGGGGGCCGACAGGCCTAATTCACCCCTCCACTTT. This translates into CASSPQGADRPNSPLHF.

J is TRBJ1-5 and V is TRBV5-6, with D possibly matching TRBD1 (5 bases). V lost 1 base and J lost 4, with 15 bases in between. The germline gives CDR1 SGHDT, CDR2 YYEEEE. CDR3 length: 16 residues. The CDR3 nucleotides are TGTGCCAGCAGCTTGAGTCGGCAGGGATTGAATCAGCCCCAGCATTTT. Amino acids: CASSLSRQGLNQPQHF.

The genes are TRBV3-1 (or the pseudogene TRBV3-2) and TRBJ2-2; D is unclear. From germline, CDR1 is LGHDT and CDR2 YNNKEL (reference sequence). This CDR3 contains 12 residues. Trimming left V 1 base short and J 5 bases short, with 2 bases between. CDR3 DNA sequence: TGTGCCAGCAGCCAAGTAACCGGGGAGCTGTTTTTT. It specifies CASSQVTGELFF.

This rearrangement joins TRBV29-1 to TRBJ2-7; tentatively, D is TRBD1 (5 bases). Between the trimmed V and J ends, which lost 6 bases and 2 bases, there was a span of 11 bases. The CDR3 contains 12 residues. Germline CDR1 is SQVTM and CDR2 is ANQGSEA. This CDR3 reads CSVRTSTYEQYF. DNA for the CDR3: TGCAGCGTCCGGACATCGACCTACGAGCAGTACTTC.

The genes are TRBV11-2 and TRBJ2-1, with D maybe TRBD1 (6 bases). The CDR3 is 14 residues long. The germline V gene encodes CDR1 SGHAT and CDR2 FQNNGV. Trimming took 1 base from V and 8 from J, leaving 12 bases between them. CDR3 DNA sequence: TGTGCCAGCAGCTTAGGGGGAACAGGGCATGAGCAGTTCTTC. This sequence encodes CASSLGGTGHEQFF. The full variable domain, completed using reference TRBV11-2 and TRBJ2-1, is EAGVAQSPRYKIIEKRQSVAFWCNPISGHATLYWYQQILGQGPKLLIQFQNNGVVDDSQLPKDRFSAERLKGVDSTLKIQPAKLEDSAVYLCASSLGGTGHEQFFGPGTRLTVL.